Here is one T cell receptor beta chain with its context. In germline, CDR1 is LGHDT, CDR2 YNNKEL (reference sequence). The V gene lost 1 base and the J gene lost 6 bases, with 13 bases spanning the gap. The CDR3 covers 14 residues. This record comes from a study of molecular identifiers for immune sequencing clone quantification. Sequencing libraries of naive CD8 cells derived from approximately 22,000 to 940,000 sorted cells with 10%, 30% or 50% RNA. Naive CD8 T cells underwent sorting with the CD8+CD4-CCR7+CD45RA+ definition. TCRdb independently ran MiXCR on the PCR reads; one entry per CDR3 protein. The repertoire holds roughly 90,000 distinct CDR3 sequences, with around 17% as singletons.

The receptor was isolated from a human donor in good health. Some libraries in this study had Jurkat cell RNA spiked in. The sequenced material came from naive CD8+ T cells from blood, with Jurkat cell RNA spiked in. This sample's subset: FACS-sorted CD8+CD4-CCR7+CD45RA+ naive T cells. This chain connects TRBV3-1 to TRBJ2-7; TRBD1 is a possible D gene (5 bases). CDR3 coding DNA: TGTGCCAGCAGCCAAGGCCCCCAGGGAAGCGAGCAGTACTTC. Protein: CASSQGPQGSEQYF.